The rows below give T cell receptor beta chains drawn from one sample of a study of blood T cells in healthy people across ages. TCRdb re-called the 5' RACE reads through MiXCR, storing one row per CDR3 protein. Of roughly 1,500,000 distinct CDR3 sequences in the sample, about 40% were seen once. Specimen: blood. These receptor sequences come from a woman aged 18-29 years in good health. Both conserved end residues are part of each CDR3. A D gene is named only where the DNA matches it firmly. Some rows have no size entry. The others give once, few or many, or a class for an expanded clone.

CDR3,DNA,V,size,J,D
CASSLTGNGVADTQYF,TGCGCCAGCAGCTTGACAGGGAACGGCGTGGCAGATACGCAGTATTTT,TRBV5-1,-,TRBJ2-3,-
CASSLVRFDYGYTF,TGCGCCAGCAGCTTGGTGAGGTTCGACTATGGCTACACCTTC,TRBV5-1,-,TRBJ1-2,-
CAISDVLETQYF,TGTGCCATCAGTGACGTCCTCGAGACCCAGTACTTC,TRBV10-3,-,TRBJ2-5,-
CASSYRGQVYGYTF,TGTGCCAGCAGTTATCGGGGGCAGGTCTATGGCTACACCTTC,TRBV6-5,-,TRBJ1-2,-
CSARRGSTNEKLFF,TGCAGTGCTAGGAGGGGGTCAACTAATGAAAAACTGTTTTTT,TRBV20-1,-,TRBJ1-4,-
CASSQESTVGNSPLHF,TGTGCCAGCAGCCAGGAATCGACAGTTGGTAATTCACCCCTCCACTTT,TRBV3-1,few,TRBJ1-6,-
CASTLRTSIADTQYF,TGCGCCAGCACCCTTCGGACTAGCATTGCAGATACGCAGTATTTT,TRBV5-1,few,TRBJ2-3,TRBD2
CASSETGAVTDTQYF,TGTGCCAGCAGTGAAACAGGGGCAGTGACAGATACGCAGTATTTT,TRBV25-1,few,TRBJ2-3,TRBD1
CASSPGGWDYGYTF,TGTGCCAGCAGCCCCGGGGGATGGGACTATGGCTACACCTTC,TRBV7-3,-,TRBJ1-2,-
CASSHPGDKYF,TGTGCCAGCAGCCACCCAGGGGACAAGTACTTC,TRBV14,-,TRBJ2-5,-
CASSPREGNTEAFF,TGTGCCAGCTCACCACGAGAGGGGAACACTGAAGCTTTCTTT,TRBV18,few,TRBJ1-1,-
CASSRTANEQFF,TGTGCCAGCAGTAGGACTGCCAATGAGCAGTTCTTC,TRBV12-3/TRBV12-4,few,TRBJ2-1,-
CASSRDTLTEINEKLFF,TGTGCCAGCAGCCGGGACACTTTAACGGAGATTAATGAAAAACTGTTTTTT,TRBV6-1,-,TRBJ1-4,-
CASRHTGRTEETQYF,TGTGCCAGCAGACACACTGGACGGACAGAAGAGACCCAGTACTTC,TRBV7-9,few,TRBJ2-5,-
CASSLGAGLAKNIRYF,TGTGCCAGCAGCTTAGGGGCGGGACTAGCCAAAAACATTCGGTACTTC,TRBV7-2,-,TRBJ2-4,TRBD2
CASSPEAGRTQYF,TGTGCCAGCAGCCCAGAGGCGGGTCGAACCCAGTACTTC,TRBV7-2,-,TRBJ2-4,-
CASSTWPSGGSDTQYF,TGTGCCAGCAGTACGTGGCCTAGCGGGGGGTCAGATACGCAGTATTTT,TRBV6-1,few,TRBJ2-3,TRBD2
CAGRISGANVLTF,TGTGCCGGTCGAATCTCTGGGGCCAACGTCCTGACTTTC,TRBV6-1,-,TRBJ2-6,-
CSARGGVLQPQHF,TGCAGTGCTAGAGGAGGGGTGTTGCAGCCCCAGCATTTT,TRBV20-1,-,TRBJ1-5,-
CASSLDGGFPCEQYF,TGTGCCAGCAGTTTAGATGGAGGATTTCCCTGCGAGCAGTACTTC,TRBV12-3/TRBV12-4,-,TRBJ2-7,-
CASSLQGTGMNEQFF,TGTGCCAGCAGCTTACAAGGGACGGGGATGAATGAGCAGTTCTTC,TRBV11-2,few,TRBJ2-1,-
CAISELLGEGAFF,TGTGCCATCAGTGAGCTATTGGGGGAAGGAGCTTTCTTT,TRBV10-3,few,TRBJ1-1,-
CASIRTSGPTDTQYF,TGTGCCAGCATCCGGACTAGCGGGCCCACAGATACGCAGTATTTT,TRBV6-6,few,TRBJ2-3,TRBD2
CASNIPGTTQETQYF,TGTGCCAGCAACATTCCCGGGACTACACAAGAGACCCAGTACTTC,TRBV7-8,-,TRBJ2-5,TRBD2
CASRSGRFYGYTF,TGTGCCAGCAGAAGTGGGCGCTTCTATGGCTACACCTTC,TRBV27,-,TRBJ1-2,-
CSATPRSSYNEQFF,TGCAGTGCTACCCCTAGGAGCTCCTACAATGAGCAGTTCTTC,TRBV20-1,-,TRBJ2-1,-
CASSFLPGAVQETQYF,TGTGCCAGCAGTTTTCTACCCGGGGCAGTTCAAGAGACCCAGTACTTC,TRBV27,-,TRBJ2-5,-
CASSLDYRAYEQYF,TGCGCCAGCAGCTTGGACTACAGAGCCTACGAGCAGTACTTC,TRBV5-1,-,TRBJ2-7,-
CASSFLRQGLGTEAFF,TGTGCCAGCAGTTTCCTGCGACAGGGGTTGGGCACTGAAGCTTTCTTT,TRBV27,-,TRBJ1-1,TRBD1
CASSSRGLEAFF,TGTGCCAGCAGCTCGAGGGGTTTGGAAGCTTTCTTT,TRBV11-2,once,TRBJ1-1,-
CASTNRRSAAGVSTDTQYF,TGCGCCAGCACAAACCGTAGATCCGCGGCGGGCGTTAGCACAGATACGCAGTATTTT,TRBV5-1,-,TRBJ2-3,-
CASIPGLAGPNQETQYF,TGCGCCAGCATCCCGGGACTAGCGGGGCCCAACCAAGAGACCCAGTACTTC,TRBV5-1,few,TRBJ2-5,TRBD2
CASSQVQQGEGERGYTF,TGTGCCAGCAGCCAAGTTCAACAGGGCGAAGGGGAACGCGGCTACACCTTC,TRBV3-1,-,TRBJ1-2,-
CSAPGWSTDTQYF,TGCAGTGCTCCGGGGTGGAGCACAGATACGCAGTATTTT,TRBV20-1,-,TRBJ2-3,-
CASSVAGGANILAGELFF,TGTGCCAGCAGCGTAGCGGGGGGCGCCAATATCTTGGCCGGGGAGCTGTTTTTT,TRBV9,once,TRBJ2-2,-
CATVGQGNYTF,TGTGCCACCGTGGGACAGGGCAACTACACCTTC,TRBV10-3,few,TRBJ1-2,TRBD1
CASLIGDFPSSNEQFF,TGTGCCAGCCTAATAGGCGACTTCCCTTCTTCCAATGAGCAGTTCTTC,TRBV2,-,TRBJ2-1,-
CASSSTGFSGNTIYF,TGTGCCAGCAGCTCCACAGGGTTCTCTGGAAACACCATATATTTT,TRBV7-6,few,TRBJ1-3,-
CASSLGTGTGHNEQFF,TGTGCCAGCAGCTTAGGGACCGGGACAGGCCACAATGAGCAGTTCTTC,TRBV7-9,-,TRBJ2-1,TRBD1
CASSAGTSGGYGPDTQYF,TGTGCCAGCAGTGCCGGGACTAGCGGGGGGTACGGCCCAGATACGCAGTATTTT,TRBV12-3/TRBV12-4,few,TRBJ2-3,TRBD2
CASKGDWGQGATEAFF,TGTGCCAGCAAAGGGGACTGGGGACAGGGAGCCACTGAAGCTTTCTTT,TRBV12-3/TRBV12-4,-,TRBJ1-1,TRBD1
CSARGGMSRSETQYF,TGCAGTGCTAGAGGGGGAATGAGCAGGTCAGAGACCCAGTACTTC,TRBV20-1,-,TRBJ2-5,-
CASSYTTGRGYTF,TGTGCCAGCAGTTACACGACAGGGCGAGGCTACACCTTC,TRBV6-6,-,TRBJ1-2,TRBD1
CASSSPGVNIQYF,TGTGCCAGCAGTTCCCCCGGGGTAAACATTCAGTACTTC,TRBV6-5,few,TRBJ2-4,-
CASSTSLVWEKLFF,TGTGCCAGCAGTACGAGCCTAGTCTGGGAAAAACTGTTTTTT,TRBV12-3/TRBV12-4,-,TRBJ1-4,-
CASSLGAVGSQETQYF,TGCGCCAGCAGCTTGGGTGCCGTCGGGAGCCAAGAGACCCAGTACTTC,TRBV5-1,-,TRBJ2-5,-
CASREQGGQNQPQYF,TGCGCCAGCAGGGAACAGGGAGGTCAAAATCAGCCCCAGTATTTT,TRBV10-2,-,TRBJ2-3,-
CASRITQGNEQYF,TGTGCCAGCAGAATCACCCAGGGAAACGAGCAGTACTTC,TRBV2,-,TRBJ2-7,-
CASSEALVAYEQYF,TGTGCCAGCAGTGAAGCGCTTGTAGCCTACGAGCAGTACTTC,TRBV2,-,TRBJ2-7,-
CASSFQAGPSYEQYF,TGTGCCAGCAGTTTTCAGGCAGGCCCCTCCTACGAGCAGTACTTC,TRBV27,few,TRBJ2-7,-
CASSYGSPLGRNSYEQYF,TGTGCCAGCAGTTACGGGAGCCCGTTAGGCAGAAATTCCTACGAGCAGTACTTC,TRBV6-5,once,TRBJ2-7,-